Listed here are 23 T cell receptor beta chains from one sample, sequenced in a study of T cell responses to AZD1222 COVID-19 vaccine. Assay used: immunoSEQ multiplex PCR; TCRdb lists only in-frame clones, some missing. The data hold about 100,000 clones, with around 87% observed a single time. The sequencing here drew on peripheral blood, taken 28 days after the second AZD1222 dose. These receptor sequences come from an adult who received the AZD1222 COVID-19 vaccine.

The chain combines TRBV27 with TRBJ2-1, with 7 bases aligning to TRBD2. The V gene's germline CDR1 is MNHEY and CDR2 SMNVEV (reference sequence). The junction had 3 bases not matched to a gene; V was cut back by 5 bases and J by 2 bases. The CDR3 consists of 14 residues. The CDR3 DNA is TGTGCCAGCAGTCTCCGGGGGGCCTACAATGAGCAGTTCTTC. Translation: CASSLRGAYNEQFF.

The chain is built from TRBV2 and TRBJ1-1; D is unresolved. The CDR3 is 17 amino acids. V was trimmed by 2 bases and J by 0 bases, leaving 16 bases between them. Germline V gene lookup returns CDR1 SNHLY and CDR2 FYNNEI. CDR3 in DNA: TGTGCCAGCAGTGAAATCCGGTTAGGGAACATGAACACTGAAGCTTTCTTT. Protein sequence: CASSEIRLGNMNTEAFF.

The V gene is TRBV5-1, the J gene TRBJ2-7; TRBD1 might be the D (6 bases). CDR1 and CDR2 from the germline V gene are SGHRS and YFSETQ. Trimming cost V 5 bases and J 1 base, with 13 bases left between them. CDR3 length: 14 residues. In DNA, the CDR3 is TGCGCCAGCAGTCCAGGGGCGCGGTCCTACGAGCAGTACTTC. Its translation is CASSPGARSYEQYF.

This clone was seen just once. The chain is built from TRBV3-1 (or the pseudogene TRBV3-2) and TRBJ2-1, with D possibly matching TRBD2 (6 bases). The CDR3 runs 14 residues. The germline gives CDR1 LGHDT, CDR2 YNNKEL (reference sequence). Trimming cost V 3 bases and J 4 bases, with 10 bases left between them. In DNA, the CDR3 is TGTGCCAGCAGCCACGGGACTCAGTACAATGAGCAGTTCTTC. It specifies CASSHGTQYNEQFF.

The genes are TRBV4-2 and TRBJ2-1; 8 bases map to TRBD2. The CDR3 length is 17 residues. V trimming: 4 bases; J trimming: 1 base; junction bases outside the gene matches: 9. CDR1 and CDR2 from the germline V gene are LGHNA and YNFKEQ. CDR3 sequence: CASSRNSGRGSYNEQFF. As DNA, the CDR3 is TGTGCCAGCAGCCGAAACAGCGGGAGAGGATCCTACAATGAGCAGTTCTTC.

The chain joins TRBV10-1 to TRBJ2-1, with D maybe TRBD1 (5 bases). CDR1 is WNHNN and CDR2 is SYGVQD in the germline V gene (reference sequence). The CDR3 loop spans 11 amino acids. The ends were cut back, 6 bases at V and 8 bases at J, with 8 bases in the middle. The CDR3 DNA sequence: TGCGCCAGCAGCCAGGGCTATGAGCAGTTCTTC. Its translation is CASSQGYEQFF.

The rearrangement joins TRBV10-2 to TRBJ2-7; D uncertain. V was clipped by 4 bases and J by 4 bases, with 8 bases between them. CDR1 and CDR2 from the germline V gene are WSHSY and SAAADI. The CDR3 length is 12 residues. Here the CDR3 DNA reads TGCGCCAGCAGTGTGTATGGGTACGAGCAGTACTTC. Protein sequence: CASSVYGYEQYF.

J is TRBJ2-7 and V is TRBV5-4, with D perhaps TRBD2 (5 bases). Germline values: CDR1 SGHNT, CDR2 YYREEE (reference sequence). The V and J ends lost 2 bases and 11 bases respectively, with 11 bases between them. The CDR3 is made up of 11 amino acids. Here the CDR3 reads CASSFHGDEYF. In DNA, the CDR3 is TGTGCCAGCAGCTTTCACGGGGATGAGTACTTC.

The J gene is TRBJ2-7, the V gene TRBV7-2; D is perhaps TRBD1 or TRBD2 (6 bases each). The CDR3 is 13 residues long. Germline V gene sequence: CDR1 SGHTA, CDR2 FQGNSA. Trimming removed 3 bases at V and 4 bases at J, with 10 bases between. The CDR3 here is CASSFRGGYEQYF. CDR3 coding DNA: TGTGCCAGCAGCTTCCGAGGGGGGTACGAGCAGTACTTC.

J is TRBJ1-5 and V is TRBV5-5, with a weak D call TRBD1 (5 bases). Per the germline V gene, CDR1 is SGHKS and CDR2 is YYEKEE (reference sequence). V dropped 4 bases and J dropped 5 bases, with 13 bases sitting between them. CDR3 length: 14 amino acids. CDR3 DNA: TGTGCCAGCAGCCCAGGCAGGGCTGATCAGCCCCAGCATTTT. Translating gives CASSPGRADQPQHF.

The J gene is TRBJ2-5, the V gene TRBV30; 9 nucleotides match TRBD2. This CDR3 is built from 14 residues. J lost 3 bases, V lost 5 bases, and 7 bases had no gene match. Per germline, CDR1 GTSNPN and CDR2 SVGIG (reference sequence). The chain's CDR3 is CAWAAAGGKETQYF. As DNA, the CDR3 is TGTGCCTGGGCCGCAGCGGGAGGTAAAGAGACCCAGTACTTC.

This clone was seen a single time. V usage is TRBV7-2 and J usage is TRBJ1-4; D is possibly TRBD1 (5 bases). V lost 5 bases, J lost 12 bases, and 16 bases lay in between. The germline CDR1 and CDR2 sequences are SGHTA and FQGNSA. The CDR3 extends over 13 amino acids. The CDR3 nucleotides are TGTGCCAGCAGCCCCGGGGGGGGGAAGGAACTGTTTTTT. It encodes CASSPGGGKELFF.

CDR3 in DNA: TGTGCCACCGGACAGGGGTATACCGGGGAGCTGTTTTTT. Residues: CATGQGYTGELFF. This chain uses TRBV24-1 with TRBJ2-2; 9 nucleotides line up with TRBD1. CDR3 length equals 13 residues. The germline gives CDR1 KGHDR, CDR2 SFDVKD. Trimming took 9 bases from V and 5 from J; bases not matched to a gene: 3.

The chain combines TRBV10-3 with TRBJ2-2; possible D gene TRBD1, 6 bases. The CDR3 consists of 14 residues. Looked up from germline, CDR1 is ENHRY and CDR2 is SYGVKD. Deletions cut 5 bases from V and 2 bases from J, with 9 bases between. CDR3 in DNA: TGTGCCATCAGTTCAGGGGTAAACACCGGGGAGCTGTTTTTT. Translation: CAISSGVNTGELFF.

The rearrangement links TRBV4-1 to TRBJ2-7; maybe TRBD2 (6 bases). Germline CDR1 is MGHRA and CDR2 is YSYEKL. This CDR3 contains 14 residues. V lost 6 bases and J lost 2, with 14 bases in between. The CDR3 loop reads CASSLGPGAYEQYF. The CDR3 DNA sequence: TGCGCCAGCAGTCTAGGGCCGGGGGCCTACGAGCAGTACTTC.

The chain links TRBV4-1 to TRBJ2-7; 8 bases fit TRBD1. V lost 1 base to trimming and J lost 5 bases; unmatched junction nucleotides: 4. Germline lookup yields CDR1 MGHRA and CDR2 YSYEKL. The CDR3 spans 14 residues. The CDR3 protein is CASSQVGQGHEQYF. CDR3 bases: TGCGCCAGCAGCCAAGTTGGACAGGGCCACGAGCAGTACTTC.

The chain recombines TRBV13 with TRBJ2-1; no firm D call. In germline, CDR1 is PRHDT, CDR2 FYEKMQ (reference sequence). This CDR3 region has 15 residues. Deletions cut 3 bases from V and 7 bases from J, with 16 bases between. The chain's CDR3 is CASSFRTQPRNEQFF. The CDR3 DNA sequence: TGTGCCAGCAGCTTTCGTACACAGCCAAGGAATGAGCAGTTCTTC.

The genes are TRBV20-1 and TRBJ1-3, with 11 bases matching TRBD1. V lost 3 bases and J lost 0; bases outside the gene matches: 7. The CDR3 runs to 17 residues. The germline gives CDR1 DFQATT, CDR2 SNEGSKA (reference sequence). This CDR3 reads CSASRTGGFNSGNTIYF. The DNA for the CDR3 is TGCAGTGCTAGTCGGACAGGGGGCTTTAACTCTGGAAACACCATATATTTT.

Details on this clone: The same CDR3 can be traced to other DNA sequences in this sample. The J gene is TRBJ1-1, the V gene TRBV19, with D unclear. Trimming removed 2 bases at V and 0 bases at J, with 4 bases between. The CDR3 length is 13 residues. Germline V gives CDR1 LNHDA, CDR2 SQIVND (reference sequence). CDR3 sequence reads: CASSITVNTEAFF. The CDR3 region has the DNA TGTGCCAGTAGTATAACTGTGAACACTGAAGCTTTCTTT.

This clone was detected once. The chain has TRBV28 and TRBJ2-7; TRBD1 aligns across 9 bases. The ends lost 5 bases at V and 5 bases at J; junction bases unmatched: 7. The germline CDR1 and CDR2 sequences are MDHEN and SYDVKM. This CDR3 comprises 14 residues. This chain's CDR3 is CASSILDRGNEQYF. The CDR3 DNA is TGTGCCAGCAGTATACTGGACAGGGGCAACGAGCAGTACTTC. Variable domain in full (rest from reference TRBV28 and TRBJ2-7): DVKVTQSSRYLVKRTGEKVFLECVQDMDHENMFWYRQDPGLGLRLIYFSYDVKMKEKGDIPEGYSVSREKKERFSLILESASTNQTSMYLCASSILDRGNEQYFGPGTRLTVT.

There are a few counts of this clone. The chain joins TRBV7-2 to TRBJ1-1; no reliable D call. Germline V gene lookup returns CDR1 SGHTA and CDR2 FQGNSA. This CDR3 has 17 amino acids. The V end was cut by 7 bases, the J end by 3 bases, with 24 bases between. Written as DNA, the CDR3 is TGTGCCAGCACGCCGCGGCCGACACCGATGAGGGACACTGAAGCTTTCTTT. Encoded protein: CASTPRPTPMRDTEAFF.

The chain links TRBV27 to TRBJ2-1, with 7 nucleotides matching TRBD1. The CDR3 contains 15 residues. The V segment lost 5 bases and the J segment 10 bases; nucleotides outside the gene matches: 14. CDR1 and CDR2 (germline): MNHEY, SMNVEV (reference sequence). The CDR3 DNA sequence: TGTGCCAGCAGTCCGTTGACAGGGCGAGGGCGGGAGCAGTTCTTC. It encodes CASSPLTGRGREQFF.

This clone was recorded only once. V gene TRBV5-5 combines with J gene TRBJ1-4; the match to TRBD1 covers 9 bases. Germline CDR1 reads SGHKS; CDR2 reads YYEKEE (reference sequence). The CDR3 spans 16 residues. V shed 0 bases, J shed 8 bases, and the junction held 8 bases outside the gene matches. The CDR3 here is CASSLAFTGGEEKLFF. CDR3 sequence (DNA): TGTGCCAGCAGCTTGGCCTTCACAGGGGGCGAGGAAAAACTGTTTTTT.